This record concerns one T cell receptor beta chain sequence. This clonotype occurred a few times. Its antigen remains undetermined. No much larger clone exists at a distance of one base, and base qualities are not known. Moderately to severely active disease, a Clinical Activity Score of at least 3, a NOSPECS grade of at least 4, and a duration under 3 months were present in ophthalmopathy patients. The study excluded patients with uncontrolled infections, other autoimmune diseases, pregnancy or lactation. Clinical symptoms, serum thyroxine and TRAb, thyroid ultrasound, and orbital computed tomography formed the basis for the diagnoses. PBMCs were isolated from about 9.2 ml of fresh peripheral blood by Ficoll-Paque density gradient centrifugation. Trizol reagent was used to extract total RNA, and RNA quality was then checked on an Agilent 2100 Bioanalyzer. This entry is derived from a study of T cells in Graves' hyperthyroidism and ophthalmopathy (dated by TCRdb to the late 2010s). Study-wide context: Peripheral blood samples were taken at the time of initial diagnosis, prior to any treatment. The approximately 90 discovery patients were randomly split 7:3 into training and test sets. The paper describes TCR Vbeta CDR3 sequencing of 120 to 150 peripheral blood samples, made up of 43 ophthalmopathy patients, around 73 hyperthyroidism patients and 17 progressor patients. Once sampling was done, hyperthyroidism patients were given methimazole at a starting dose of 30 mg daily, whereas ophthalmopathy patients were given high-dose intravenous methylprednisolone. A discovery cohort of 95 to 100 patients, 43 with Graves' ophthalmopathy and approximately 60 with stable Graves' hyperthyroidism, was used to find distinguishing TCR V-J signatures. Thyroid tissue and blood T-cell repertoires from more than 5 Graves' hyperthyroidism patients were also compared in the study. An independent validation cohort of 18 to 20 hyperthyroidism patients and some 15 patients who later progressed to ophthalmopathy tested prospective prediction of ophthalmopathy. The investigation overall reported the following: Sample size was not statistically predetermined, and blinding of investigators to group allocation was not performed. In validation, progression to ophthalmopathy was predicted by the model with around 70% sensitivity and 72% to 85% specificity, a median of roughly 6.4 months before onset. A model built on a 13 V-J signature distinguished ophthalmopathy from stable hyperthyroidism, reaching over 85% sensitivity and approximately 83% specificity in cross-validation and 80%/75% in testing. Most expanded thyroid clonotypes (frequency above 0.001) were also found in blood, which suggests that blood repertoires may mirror thyroid immune responses.

The TCR beta CDR3 regions were amplified from the RNA transcripts. The TCR CDR3 was subjected to a first round of RT-PCR using the HTBI primer set and the Qiagen OneStep RT-PCR kit. Libraries were constructed in a second round of multiplex PCR, after which size selection and purification were performed. Paired-end sequencing of the libraries was performed with 100 bp reads on an Illumina HiSeq2000. On the study's bioinformatics: SOAPnuke was used to process the raw data, with reads discarded if the reads contained adapters or uncalled bases, had a mean Phred below 15, or lacked an exact constant-primer or identifier match. High-quality paired reads were merged using COPE v1.2.5, and each unique nucleotide sequence was defined as a clonotype. MiTCR v1.1 was used to align clonotypes to the IMGT TRBV, TRBD and TRBJ reference segments. Only V-J combinations with frequency above 0.0001, covering 99% to 99.2% of repertoires, were analysed. A TCS score was defined as the ratio of F50 (clonal expansion) to E x V (chaos), with BLOSUM62-based TCRdist applied between CDR3 peptides within each V-J. Welch's t-statistics and random forest reduced approximately 520 V-J features to 13, which were used in a naive Bayes classifier (R e1071). The public reads were run again by TCRdb, first through fastp at Q25 and then through MiXCR, and only productive beta chains were kept. Each CDR3 protein gets just one entry, which takes the most common genes and DNA from the rows behind it. The V and J calls, along with clone size, are taken from TCRdb and not from the paper's own processing. Counted in this sample were approximately 430,000 distinct CDR3 sequences; around 15% of them appeared once. Approximately 13% of the sample lies in the top ten.

A distance of 21 bases separates the germline ends of V and J, which lose 4 bases and 2 bases respectively. The germline V gene supplies CDR1 KGHSH and CDR2 LQKENI. The cysteine opens and the phenylalanine closes a CDR3 of 17 amino acids. Of the read, only the CDR3 DNA is kept; its 51 bases are in frame from base 1. The sequence links TRBV18 to TRBJ2-7; the D call could be TRBD1 or TRBD2, with each sharing 7 bases. The sequence was collected from a man aged 18-30 years with Graves' ophthalmopathy. Sequencing was done on a sample of blood. The CDR3: CASSLESGTALTYEQYF. The nucleotides are TGTGCCAGCTCACTAGAGAGCGGGACAGCGTTAACCTACGAGCAGTACTTC.